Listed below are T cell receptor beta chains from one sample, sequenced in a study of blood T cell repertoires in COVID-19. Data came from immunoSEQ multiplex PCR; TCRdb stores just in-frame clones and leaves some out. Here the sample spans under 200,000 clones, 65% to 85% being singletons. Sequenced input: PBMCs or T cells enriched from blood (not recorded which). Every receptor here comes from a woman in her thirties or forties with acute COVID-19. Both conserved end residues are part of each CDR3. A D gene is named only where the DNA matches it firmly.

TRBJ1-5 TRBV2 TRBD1 CASSERTGLNQPQHF TGTGCCAGCAGTGAGAGGACAGGACTCAATCAGCCCCAGCATTTT
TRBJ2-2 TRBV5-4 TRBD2 CASSLARSRAGGGELFF TGTGCCAGCAGCTTGGCCCGTTCTAGAGCGGGAGGGGGGGAGCTGTTTTTT
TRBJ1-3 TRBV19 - CASSIAGSRGGNTIYF TGTGCCAGTAGTATAGCGGGTTCCAGGGGTGGAAACACCATATATTTT
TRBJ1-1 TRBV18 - CASSPQRQASGTEAFF TGTGCCAGCTCACCACAGAGACAGGCGTCCGGAACTGAAGCTTTCTTT
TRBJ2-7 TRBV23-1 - CASSRWPGFTYEQYF TGCGCCAGCAGTAGGTGGCCGGGATTTACCTACGAGCAGTACTTC
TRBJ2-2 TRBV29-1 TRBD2 CSVEDGVAGVETGELFF TGCAGCGTTGAAGACGGGGTAGCGGGAGTGGAGACCGGGGAGCTGTTTTTT
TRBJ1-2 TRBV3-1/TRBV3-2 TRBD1 CASSSGGGQGIYGYTF TGTGCCAGCAGCAGCGGAGGAGGACAGGGGATCTATGGCTACACCTTC
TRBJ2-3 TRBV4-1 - CASRHGQPTLMDTQYF TGCGCCAGCAGACATGGACAGCCAACGTTAATGGATACGCAGTATTTT
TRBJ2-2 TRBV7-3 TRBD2 CASSFKAGEGNTGELFF TGTGCCAGCAGCTTCAAGGCGGGAGAGGGGAACACCGGGGAGCTGTTTTTT
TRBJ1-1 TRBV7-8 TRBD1 CASSHGDRGTTEAFF TGTGCCAGCAGCCACGGGGACAGGGGTACAACTGAAGCTTTCTTT
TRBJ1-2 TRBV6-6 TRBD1 CASRSDRGRRGYTF TGTGCCAGCAGGTCGGACAGGGGGCGGCGTGGCTACACCTTC
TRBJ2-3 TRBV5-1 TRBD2 CASSLDASGSTDTQYF TGCGCCAGCAGCTTGGATGCTAGCGGGAGTACAGATACGCAGTATTTT